This T cell receptor (beta chain) came from a study of shared clonotypes between healthy human individuals. Concerning this clone itself: Antigen unknown.

The length of the CDR3 is 18 residues. Germline-derived CDR1 and CDR2 are SGHTA and FQGNSA. Trimming at V came to 3 bases and at J to 2 bases, leaving 13 bases not matched to a gene. Overall study results and limits: Among the subsets, naive ones generally showed larger estimated richness than memory ones.

Assay runs were performed at deep level. The repertoire was sequenced with immunoSEQ multiplex PCR; TCRdb's copy has only in-frame clones and lacks some. The table records roughly 1.5 million clones, approximately 98% of them present only once. The sequence was obtained from a man aged 30 to 39 in good health. The rearrangement uses TRBV7-2 and TRBJ2-3, with 8 bases fitting TRBD2. The sequenced sample consisted of naive CD4+ T cells sorted from blood. Subset reported: CD45RA+ positively selected. The CDR3 DNA is TGTGCCAGCAGCTTCTCTCCGACGGGAGGGATAACCACAGATACGCAGTATTTT. It is translated as CASSFSPTGGITTDTQYF.